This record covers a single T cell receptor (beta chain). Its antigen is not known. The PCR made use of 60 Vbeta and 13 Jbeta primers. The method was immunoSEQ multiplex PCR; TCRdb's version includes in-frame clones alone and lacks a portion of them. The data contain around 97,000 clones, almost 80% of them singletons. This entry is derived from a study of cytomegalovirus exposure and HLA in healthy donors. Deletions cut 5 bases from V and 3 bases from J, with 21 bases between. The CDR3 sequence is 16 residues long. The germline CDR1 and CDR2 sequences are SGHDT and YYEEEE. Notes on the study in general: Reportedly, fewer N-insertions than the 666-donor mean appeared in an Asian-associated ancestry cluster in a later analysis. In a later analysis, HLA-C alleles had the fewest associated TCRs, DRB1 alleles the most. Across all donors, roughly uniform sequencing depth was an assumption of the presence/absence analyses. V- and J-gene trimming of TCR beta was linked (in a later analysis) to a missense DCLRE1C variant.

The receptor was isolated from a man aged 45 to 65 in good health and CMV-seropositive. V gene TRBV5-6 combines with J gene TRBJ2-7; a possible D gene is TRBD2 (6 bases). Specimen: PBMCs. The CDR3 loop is CASSRRTATRVYEQYF. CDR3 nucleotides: TGTGCCAGCAGTCGCAGGACCGCGACTAGAGTCTACGAGCAGTACTTC.